The 32 T cell receptor beta chains reported below all come from one sample, sequenced in a study of post-analysis software for immune sequencing data. These receptors' antigens are unknown. General observations from the study: Controls had lower frequencies than patients of four or five TRBV segments, which included TRBV5-6, TRBV5-1 and TRBV20-1.

cDNA libraries for TCR beta contained unique molecular identifiers. Each CDR3 protein is one row after TCRdb ran MiXCR on the PCR reads. The table includes about 380,000 distinct CDR3 sequences, approximately 33% detected once. Source material: blood. The source of these receptors is a girl aged 5-17 years with multiple sclerosis.

J is TRBJ2-2 and V is TRBV12-5, with 9 bases identical to TRBD1. The V gene end was trimmed by 0 bases and the J gene end by 1 base; junction bases not matched to a gene: 6. This CDR3 region has 18 residues. Germline CDR1 and CDR2: LGHNT and FRNRAP. CDR3 DNA: TGTGCTAGTGGTTTGGTACTCACAGGGGGCTGGAACACCGGGGAGCTGTTTTTT. Its protein is CASGLVLTGGWNTGELFF.

The rearrangement uses TRBV11-2 and TRBJ1-1; no firm D call. Germline V lookup: CDR1 SGHAT, CDR2 FQNNGV. Trimming pared 5 bases from V and 5 bases from J, leaving 9 bases between. The length of the CDR3 is 12 residues. The chain's CDR3 is CASSAYVTEAFF. The CDR3 DNA reads as TGTGCCAGCAGCGCCTATGTGACTGAAGCTTTCTTT.

Only a few counts were recorded for this clonotype. V gene TRBV27 combines with J gene TRBJ2-7; no reliable D call. V lost 7 bases and J lost 0, with 13 bases in between. This CDR3 is built from 14 residues. Germline loops: CDR1 MNHEY, CDR2 SMNVEV (reference sequence). CDR3 coding DNA: TGTGCCAGCACCTTACCCTCAAGCTCCTACGAGCAGTACTTC. It encodes CASTLPSSSYEQYF.

Here the CDR3 DNA reads TGTGCCACCCGGGGGACGGCAAGTGCAACTAATGAAAAACTGTTTTTT. Translated: CATRGTASATNEKLFF. The genes are TRBV10-3 and TRBJ1-4; possibly TRBD1 for D (5 bases). The CDR3 totals 16 residues. Between the trimmed V and J ends, which lost 10 bases and 0 bases, there was a span of 18 bases. Germline CDR1 ENHRY, CDR2 SYGVKD.

This clonotype has just a few counts. The chain links TRBV6-5 to TRBJ1-6, with D tentatively TRBD1 (6 bases). V gave up 6 bases and J gave up 5 bases, with 17 bases separating them. This CDR3 has 16 amino acids. Germline V lookup: CDR1 MNHEY, CDR2 SVGAGI. The chain's CDR3 is CASRFQGKLDNSPLHF. CDR3 sequence (DNA): TGTGCCAGCAGGTTCCAGGGGAAGTTGGATAATTCACCCCTCCACTTT.

V and J are TRBV20-1 and TRBJ2-3; no firm D call. Trimming cost V 0 bases and J 2 bases, with 12 bases left between them. This CDR3 contains 15 residues. Germline-derived CDR1 and CDR2 are DFQATT and SNEGSKA (reference sequence). The DNA of the CDR3 is TGCAGTGCTAGAGATCCGCAGGAGTACACAGATACGCAGTATTTT. It is translated as CSARDPQEYTDTQYF.

The chain couples TRBV12-3 or TRBV12-4 to TRBJ1-1; D gene ambiguous. The germline V and J ends were trimmed by 6 bases and 4 bases, with 12 bases remaining between them. The CDR3 is made up of 13 amino acids. The chain's CDR3 is CASSRAVGTEAFF. In nucleotides, the CDR3 is TGTGCCAGCAGCCGCGCGGTGGGCACTGAAGCTTTCTTT.

The V call is TRBV5-1, the J call TRBJ2-1; no reliable D call. The CDR3 consists of 16 residues. Germline V gene data show CDR1 as SGHRS and CDR2 as YFSETQ. Trimming took 1 base from V and 0 from J, leaving 11 bases between them. CDR3 region: CASSLSEMSSYNEQFF. CDR3 nucleotides: TGCGCCAGCAGCTTGAGTGAAATGAGCTCCTACAATGAGCAGTTCTTC.

This clonotype was seen more than once but under ten times. V usage is TRBV12-3 or TRBV12-4 and J usage is TRBJ1-1; D is unresolved. V was shortened by 1 base and J by 4 bases, with 7 bases between the two germline ends. There are 13 residues in the CDR3. Here the CDR3 DNA reads TGTGCCAGCAGTTTAGGGCAGATCACTGAAGCTTTCTTT. Translated, it gives CASSLGQITEAFF.

In this sample, this clonotype turned up a few times. The chain carries TRBV5-1 and TRBJ2-7, with 9 bases matching TRBD1. The V segment lost 4 bases and the J segment 3 bases; nucleotides outside the gene matches: 5. CDR3 length: 14 residues. Looked up from germline, CDR1 is SGHRS and CDR2 is YFSETQ. This chain's CDR3 is CASSGQGTVYEQYF. DNA for the CDR3: TGCGCCAGCAGCGGACAGGGGACCGTCTACGAGCAGTACTTC.

The V and J genes are TRBV3-1 and TRBJ1-4; D perhaps matches TRBD1 (5 bases). The V gene lost 0 bases and the J gene lost 7 bases, with 12 bases spanning the gap. CDR3 size: 15 residues. Germline CDR1 is LGHDT and CDR2 is YNNKEL (reference sequence). DNA for the CDR3: TGTGCCAGCAGCCAAGAAGGGGCAGAACCTGAAAAACTGTTTTTT. Translated, it gives CASSQEGAEPEKLFF.

This clonotype was observed a few times. The chain carries TRBV20-1 and TRBJ2-3; 13 bases fit TRBD2. There are 19 residues in the CDR3. Trimming removed 2 bases from V and 0 bases from J; junction bases left unmatched: 11. Per the germline V gene, CDR1 is DFQATT and CDR2 is SNEGSKA (reference sequence). The CDR3 DNA reads as TGCAGTGCTAGAATTCCGGGACTAGCGGGGTCGAGGAGCACAGATACGCAGTATTTT. Its translation is CSARIPGLAGSRSTDTQYF.

J is TRBJ2-7 and V is TRBV27, with TRBD1 as a possible D gene (5 bases). V lost 4 bases and J lost 0, with 13 bases in between. Germline loops: CDR1 MNHEY, CDR2 SMNVEV (reference sequence). This CDR3 contains 15 residues. The DNA for the CDR3 is TGTGCCAGCAGTTGGCGCAGGGTAGCCTCCTACGAGCAGTACTTC. Translating gives CASSWRRVASYEQYF.

The CDR3 loop is CASSYDSPGEETQYF. The CDR3 nucleotides read TGTGCCAGCAGTTATGACAGTCCGGGAGAAGAGACCCAGTACTTC. This chain connects TRBV6-5 to TRBJ2-5, with D possibly TRBD2 on 6 matching bases. The V end was cut by 3 bases, the J end by 3 bases, with 14 bases between. Per the germline V gene, CDR1 is MNHEY and CDR2 is SVGAGI. The CDR3 length is 15 residues.

J is TRBJ2-1 and V is TRBV2; 10 nucleotides line up with TRBD1. With V trimmed by 6 bases and J by 0 bases, 14 bases remained unmatched. CDR1 SNHLY and CDR2 FYNNEI come from the germline V gene. The CDR3 is made up of 19 amino acids. Here the CDR3 reads CASSPRQGAPQSSYNEQFF. The CDR3 region has the DNA TGTGCCAGCAGCCCGAGACAGGGGGCCCCACAAAGCTCCTACAATGAGCAGTTCTTC.

This clonotype was counted ten times or more. The chain joins TRBV7-2 to TRBJ2-3; D is unresolved. CDR1 and CDR2 (germline): SGHTA, FQGNSA. The CDR3 sequence is 14 residues long. V lost 2 bases to trimming and J lost 1 base, with 7 bases between them. The CDR3 spells CASSLLQGTDTQYF. The DNA of the CDR3 is TGTGCCAGCAGCTTACTCCAGGGCACAGATACGCAGTATTTT. Together with reference TRBV7-2 and TRBJ2-3, the CDR3 gives the full variable domain: GAGVSQSPSNKVTEKGKDVELRCDPISGHTALYWYRQSLGQGLEFLIYFQGNSAPDKSGLPSDRFSAERTGGSVSTLTIQRTQQEDSAVYLCASSLLQGTDTQYFGPGTRLTVL.

J is TRBJ2-3 and V is TRBV9; 8 nucleotides align to TRBD2. Germline CDR1 SGDLS, CDR2 YYNGEE. With 3 bases clipped from V and 2 bases from J, the junction kept 11 bases outside the gene matches. CDR3 length: 17 amino acids. Here the CDR3 reads CASSASGGLIHTDTQYF. The CDR3 DNA is TGTGCCAGCAGCGCCAGCGGGGGCCTTATCCACACAGATACGCAGTATTTT.

The CDR3 loop reads CASSRRPADGYTF. As DNA, the CDR3 is TGTGCCAGCAGCCGACGCCCCGCGGATGGCTACACCTTC. This chain joins TRBV12-3 or TRBV12-4 and TRBJ1-2, with D uncertain. V gave up 6 bases and J gave up 6 bases, with 14 bases separating them. This CDR3 spans 13 amino acids.

Concerning this clonotype: Germline and junction disagree at one end, which may indicate a read error. The chain joins TRBV7-2 to TRBJ1-5; D may be TRBD1 (5 bases). The CDR3 spans 14 residues. Germline lookup yields CDR1 SGHTA and CDR2 FQGNSA. CDR3 loop: CAGSLGGVDQPQHF. As DNA, the CDR3 is TGTGCCGGCAGCTTAGGAGGGGTCGATCAGCCCCAGCATTTT.

This clonotype was observed at least ten times. The rearrangement joins TRBV7-8 to TRBJ2-7; tentatively, D is TRBD2 (5 bases). Per the germline V gene, CDR1 is SGHVS and CDR2 is FQNEAQ. This CDR3 comprises 17 residues. V dropped 10 bases and J dropped 5 bases, with 30 bases sitting between them. The CDR3 DNA is TGTGCCACCACGAAGAGGGCTAGGCTGTTCGTTCGGGACGAGCAGTACTTC. This encodes CATTKRARLFVRDEQYF.

The V gene is TRBV25-1, the J gene TRBJ1-1; TRBD1 might be the D (5 bases). The CDR3 covers 13 residues. Germline V gene sequence: CDR1 MGHDK, CDR2 SYGVNS. The V end lost 7 bases, the J end lost 0 bases, and 9 bases lay between the germline ends. CDR3 amino acids: CASTPGLNTEAFF. DNA of the CDR3: TGTGCCAGCACCCCAGGGTTGAACACTGAAGCTTTCTTT.

This clonotype was detected only a few times. The rearrangement uses TRBV24-1 and TRBJ1-2; 10 positions agree with TRBD1. V shed 5 bases, J shed 4 bases, and the junction held 6 bases outside the gene matches. This CDR3 is 15 amino acids long. The germline V gene encodes CDR1 KGHDR and CDR2 SFDVKD. The CDR3 nucleotides are TGTGCCACCAGTGGGGGACAGGGGTCTATCTATGGCTACACCTTC. Translating gives CATSGGQGSIYGYTF.

The rearrangement links TRBV2 to TRBJ2-6, with D possibly being TRBD1 or TRBD2 (5 bases each). This CDR3 spans 16 amino acids. V lost 7 bases and J lost 1, with 14 bases in between. The germline V gene encodes CDR1 SNHLY and CDR2 FYNNEI. CDR3 loop: CASIGAGDSGANVLTF. As DNA, the CDR3 is TGTGCCAGCATCGGGGCAGGAGATTCTGGGGCCAACGTCCTGACTTTC.

The V gene is TRBV7-6, the J gene TRBJ1-5; TRBD1 is a possible D gene (6 bases). CDR3 length: 14 amino acids. Germline CDR1 and CDR2: SGHVS and FNYEAQ. The V end was cut by 5 bases, the J end by 3 bases, with 11 bases between. CDR3 protein: CASSRGGANQPQHF. The CDR3 DNA is TGTGCCAGCAGCAGGGGGGGGGCCAATCAGCCCCAGCATTTT.

V is TRBV7-2 and J is TRBJ1-1; TRBD1 is a possible D gene (6 bases). CDR3 length: 15 residues. CDR1 SGHTA and CDR2 FQGNSA come from the germline V gene. The V gene lost 5 bases and the J gene lost 4 bases, with 17 bases spanning the gap. CDR3 DNA: TGTGCCAGCAGCCCTAGAGGGGGGAGGTTCACTGAAGCTTTCTTT. The encoded protein is CASSPRGGRFTEAFF. Full variable domain (missing parts from reference TRBV7-2 and TRBJ1-1): GAGVSQSPSNKVTEKGKDVELRCDPISGHTALYWYRQSLGQGLEFLIYFQGNSAPDKSGLPSDRFSAERTGGSVSTLTIQRTQQEDSAVYLCASSPRGGRFTEAFFGQGTRLTVV.

The gene calls are TRBV21-1 and TRBJ1-1; the DNA was not used to check the table's D call, TRBD1. TRBV21-1 is described as a pseudogene. The CDR3 has 14 amino acids. The CDR3 sequence is CASSKAGGVTEAFF. As DNA, the CDR3 is TGCGCCAGCAGCAAAGCGGGGGGGGTCACTGAAGCTTTCTTT.

The rearrangement links TRBV2 to TRBJ2-3; 13 positions agree with TRBD2. The CDR3 covers 20 residues. Unmatched junction bases numbered 14, after V lost 5 bases and J lost 0 bases. From germline, CDR1 is SNHLY and CDR2 FYNNEI. CDR3 coding DNA: TGTGCCAGCAGTCGCATCCGGACTAGCGGGGGATATACTAGCACAGATACGCAGTATTTT. This encodes CASSRIRTSGGYTSTDTQYF.

The rearrangement uses TRBV7-3 and TRBJ1-1, with D tentatively TRBD1 (5 bases). V lost 1 base to trimming and J lost 7 bases, with 16 bases between them. The CDR3 totals 15 residues. From germline, CDR1 is SGHTA and CDR2 FQGTGA. CDR3 sequence: CASSLNSGGLGEAFF. CDR3 DNA sequence: TGTGCCAGCAGCTTAAACAGTGGGGGGTTGGGTGAAGCTTTCTTT.

This chain connects TRBV7-9 to TRBJ1-1; 10 bases align to TRBD1. The junction had 6 bases not matched to a gene; V was cut back by 3 bases and J by 5 bases. The CDR3 has 15 amino acids. The V gene's germline CDR1 is SEHNR and CDR2 FQNEAQ (reference sequence). The CDR3 sequence: CASSLIDRGQTEAFF. Here the CDR3 DNA reads TGTGCCAGCAGCTTGATCGACAGGGGGCAGACTGAAGCTTTCTTT. The full variable domain, completed using reference TRBV7-9 and TRBJ1-1, is DTGVSQNPRHKITKRGQNVTFRCDPISEHNRLYWYRQTLGQGPEFLTYFQNEAQLEKSRLLSDRFSAERPKGSFSTLEIQRTEQGDSAMYLCASSLIDRGQTEAFFGQGTRLTVV.

In its sample, this clonotype was seen many times. The gene calls are TRBV2 and TRBJ2-1, with D perhaps matching TRBD2 (5 bases). V was trimmed by 1 base and J by 6 bases, leaving 7 bases between them. There are 13 residues in the CDR3. Per the germline V gene, CDR1 is SNHLY and CDR2 is FYNNEI. The chain's CDR3 is CASSEGESNEQFF. The CDR3 nucleotides are TGTGCCAGCAGTGAAGGGGAGTCCAATGAGCAGTTCTTC.

This clonotype was found a few times. The V and J genes are TRBV20-1 and TRBJ1-5, with TRBD1 identical over 8 bases. This CDR3 has 17 residues. The J segment lost 0 bases and the V segment lost 0 bases, leaving 7 bases of the junction unmatched. Germline CDR1 reads DFQATT; CDR2 reads SNEGSKA (reference sequence). In nucleotides, the CDR3 is TGCAGTGCTAGAGACATACAGGGGGTATCTAGCAATCAGCCCCAGCATTTT. Translated: CSARDIQGVSSNQPQHF.

Turning to this clonotype: The junction does not match germline at one end; this may be a read error. The chain links TRBV27 to TRBJ1-4, with D unresolved. Germline V gene lookup returns CDR1 MNHEY and CDR2 SMNVEV (reference sequence). This CDR3 is 14 amino acids long. The CDR3 DNA reads TGTGCCGGCAGTTTAAGGTGGAGTAGTGAAAAACTGTTTTTT. Its protein is CAGSLRWSSEKLFF.